This TCR beta chain derives from a study of blood T cell repertoires in COVID-19. About the research overall: Sample material is recorded as cDNA or gDNA derived from T cells, B-cell-depleted T cells, or PBMCs.

CDR1 is SGHAT, CDR2 FQNNGV, per germline. The CDR3 length is 18 residues. J lost 6 bases, V lost 6 bases, and 17 bases had no gene match. Produced via immunoSEQ multiplex PCR; TCRdb's table is partial and in-frame only. The sample records 80,000 to 100,000 clones, 91% being singletons. This sequence was found in a human donor with active COVID-19. The donor label of this sample is uncertain. The genes are TRBV11-2 and TRBJ2-3, with 11 bases lining up with TRBD2. The sequencing sample was made of peripheral blood. The CDR3 coding sequence is TGTGCCAGCAGTTCTGGACTAGCGGGTCGCCTAGGAACTGATACGCAGTATTTT. Translating gives CASSSGLAGRLGTDTQYF.